The text below deals with one T cell receptor (beta chain). For blood RNA, unsorted whole blood served as the source, and germline DNA was extracted too. No patient had received treatment, and all had chronic HBV infection. They drew approximately 3.8 milliliters of peripheral blood before surgery. The V gene lost 1 base and the J gene lost 10 bases, with 11 bases spanning the gap. CDR1 is GTSNPN, CDR2 SVGIG, per germline (reference sequence). This CDR3 is 12 amino acids long. Researchers generated TCR beta cDNA from around 0.55 ug of total RNA, relying on a constant-region primer. Construction of TCR beta libraries relied on three successive nested multiplex PCR rounds employing slightly modified ARM-PCR. The study ran its first two PCR rounds for around 9 cycles each, using TRBV1-TRBV30 forward primers and a C-beta reverse primer. MiXCR was run by TCRdb on the multiplex PCR reads, yielding one entry per CDR3 protein. The sample gives more than 150,000 distinct CDR3 sequences, 50% to 75% of which show up once; approximately 70% is in the top ten.

The source of the sample is a study of tumor-infiltrating lymphocytes in primary liver carcinoma. Study-level background: Both sexes were represented among patients, who were 30 to 69 years old. Samples returned roughly 3.65 to 7.5 million productive TCRbeta reads, a yield that was similar across tissue types.

The V gene is TRBV30, the J gene TRBJ1-5; D possibly corresponds to TRBD1 (6 bases). The receptor's source is a man aged 40-50 years with primary liver carcinoma and hepatitis B virus infection. Material for sequencing was peripheral blood. CDR3: CAWSADREPQHF. CDR3 DNA sequence: TGTGCCTGGAGTGCGGACAGAGAACCCCAGCATTTT.